This TCR beta chain was found in a study of OX40 agonist ivuxolimab in advanced cancers. Profiling relied on immunoSEQ multiplex PCR, and the TCRdb table lists in-frame clones only, not all of them. The sample consists of 85,000 to 100,000 clones, more than 75% of them appearing once. CDR3 length: 14 residues. Trimming took 3 bases from V and 1 from J; bases not matched to a gene: 4. The V gene's germline CDR1 is SGHRS and CDR2 YFSETQ. Concerning this clone: Its antigen is unknown.

Notes on the study in general: Average numbers of expanded clones were greater in CD8+ T cells than in CD4+.

Sequenced material: CD4+ or CD8+ T cells sorted from blood, taken in a trial of the OX40 agonist ivuxolimab. The receptor was derived from an adult with an advanced solid tumor such as melanoma, head and neck, liver or kidney cancer. The V gene is TRBV5-1, the J gene TRBJ2-7; TRBD1 matches at 7 bases. This chain's CDR3 is CASSSRGLSYEQYF. Here the CDR3 DNA reads TGCGCCAGCAGCTCCAGGGGGTTGTCCTACGAGCAGTACTTC.